What follows are 32 T cell receptor beta chains derived from one specimen sequenced in a study of T cells in Graves' hyperthyroidism and ophthalmopathy. The investigators amplified TCR beta CDR3 regions from RNA transcripts. During a first-round RT-PCR of the TCR CDR3, the HTBI primer set was used. Via MiXCR, TCRdb re-called the multiplex PCR reads, giving one row per CDR3 protein. The sample consists of approximately 740,000 distinct CDR3 sequences, approximately 14% of them appearing once. The source material was blood. These TCRs come from a woman aged 18-29 years with Graves' hyperthyroidism.

This clonotype was detected only a few times. An end of the junction differs from the germline gene, which may be a read error. The rearrangement joins TRBV6-1 to TRBJ2-7, with 9 bases aligning to TRBD2. Germline V gives CDR1 MNHNS, CDR2 SASEGT. The CDR3 totals 17 residues. Here the CDR3 reads CAGSERSSGIIIYEQCF. Here the CDR3 DNA reads TGTGCCGGCAGTGAACGGTCTAGCGGGATAATTATCTACGAGCAGTGCTTC.

This clonotype was seen ten or more times. The chain is built from TRBV5-8 and TRBJ2-1, with TRBD2 matching 11 bases. The CDR3 length is 19 residues. Germline V gene sequence: CDR1 SGHTS, CDR2 YDEGEE. V shed 0 bases and J 0 bases; nucleotides not matched to a gene: 8. Here the CDR3 DNA reads TGTGCCAGCAGCTTGGGACTAGCGGGAAGGATGCCCTCCTACAATGAGCAGTTCTTC. It is translated as CASSLGLAGRMPSYNEQFF.

This clonotype was counted many times. The chain is built from TRBV12-3 or TRBV12-4 and TRBJ1-5, with D maybe TRBD1 (6 bases). The CDR3 is 17 residues long. V was pared by 3 bases and J by 0 bases, with 15 bases between. The CDR3 DNA follows: TGTGCCAGCAGTTTGTGGACAGTGACCGATAGCAATCAGCCCCAGCATTTT. Encoded protein: CASSLWTVTDSNQPQHF.

This clonotype was observed many times. The J gene is TRBJ1-1, the V gene TRBV7-2, with 7 bases identical to TRBD1. CDR3 length: 16 amino acids. Germline V gene data show CDR1 as SGHTA and CDR2 as FQGNSA. The ends lost 5 bases at V and 1 base at J; junction bases unmatched: 10. CDR3 sequence: CASSLPSDRRNTEAFF. CDR3 DNA sequence: TGTGCCAGCAGCCTGCCCTCGGACAGGAGGAACACTGAAGCTTTCTTT.

This clonotype was observed a handful of times. J is TRBJ1-1 and V is TRBV25-1, with D uncertain. The CDR3 loop spans 12 amino acids. Germline V gives CDR1 MGHDK, CDR2 SYGVNS. The V end lost 3 bases, the J end lost 6 bases, and 8 bases lay between the germline ends. Here the CDR3 DNA reads TGTGCCAGCAGTGATGGTCAGCCTGAAGCTTTCTTT. Its translation: CASSDGQPEAFF.

This clonotype was observed at least ten times. V is TRBV7-8 and J is TRBJ2-1; the D gene is possibly TRBD1 (5 bases). Per the germline V gene, CDR1 is SGHVS and CDR2 is FQNEAQ. The CDR3 is made up of 19 amino acids. V was trimmed by 5 bases and J by 5 bases, leaving 28 bases between them. The CDR3 DNA reads as TGTGCCAGCAGCCGACAAGATACGAGCGTTATATGGGGCGACAATGAGCAGTTCTTC. The encoded protein is CASSRQDTSVIWGDNEQFF.

The table lists this clonotype with a few counts. The rearrangement links TRBV7-8 to TRBJ2-7, with TRBD2 as a possible D gene (6 bases). CDR1 is SGHVS and CDR2 is FQNEAQ in the germline V gene. The V end lost 3 bases, the J end lost 2 bases, and 17 bases lay between the germline ends. The length of the CDR3 is 16 residues. The CDR3 sequence: CASSFSAGGFTYEQYF. CDR3 nucleotides: TGTGCCAGCAGCTTTTCGGCCGGGGGATTTACCTACGAGCAGTACTTC.

This clonotype was picked up many times. The chain recombines TRBV7-3 with TRBJ2-5; 8 nucleotides agree with TRBD1. Germline CDR1 reads SGHTA; CDR2 reads FQGTGA. V lost 5 bases to trimming and J lost 5 bases; unmatched junction nucleotides: 10. The CDR3 consists of 15 residues. CDR3 loop: CASSAGTGIGETQYF. The CDR3, as DNA: TGTGCCAGCAGCGCCGGGACAGGTATCGGGGAGACCCAGTACTTC.

The table lists this clonotype with many counts. CDR3 coding DNA: TGTGCCAGCAGCTTAGCGGGGGACCTGGGGGCCCAGTACTTC. Translation gives CASSLAGDLGAQYF. The chain carries TRBV7-8 and TRBJ2-5, with D possibly called TRBD1 or TRBD2 (5 bases each). V gave up 0 bases and J gave up 9 bases, with 14 bases separating them. Per germline, CDR1 SGHVS and CDR2 FQNEAQ. The CDR3 length is 14 residues. The full variable domain, rest sourced from reference TRBV7-8 and TRBJ2-5, is GAGVSQSPRYKVAKRGQDVALRCDPISGHVSLFWYQQALGQGPEFLTYFQNEAQLDKSGLPSDRFFAERPEGSVSTLKIQRTQQEDSAVYLCASSLAGDLGAQYFGPGTRLLVL.

This clonotype occurred a few times. In DNA, the CDR3 is TGTGCCAGTTTGACAGGTCGACGGGGCACCATATATTTT. It yields the protein CASLTGRRGTIYF. The chain uses TRBV19 and TRBJ1-3, with a weak D call TRBD1 (6 bases). The CDR3 extends over 13 amino acids. Germline V CDR1 and CDR2: LNHDA, SQIVND (reference sequence). V was cut by 8 bases and J by 9 bases, with 17 bases left in between.

This clonotype was counted many times. This sequence joins TRBV3-1 and TRBJ2-1, with a weak D call TRBD2 (6 bases). The CDR3 sequence is 18 residues long. Trimming shortened V by 3 bases and J by 3 bases, and 21 bases separated the two germline ends. The germline V gene encodes CDR1 LGHDT and CDR2 YNNKEL (reference sequence). The CDR3 region is CASSQFWGLADYYNEQFF. The CDR3 DNA sequence: TGTGCCAGCAGCCAGTTCTGGGGGTTAGCGGATTACTACAATGAGCAGTTCTTC.

Only a few counts were recorded for this clonotype. The chain recombines TRBV20-1 with TRBJ2-6, with 8 bases fitting TRBD1. The CDR3 has 16 amino acids. Germline trimming cut 3 bases from V and 0 bases from J; bases unmatched to any gene: 4. Germline assignment: CDR1 DFQATT and CDR2 SNEGSKA (reference sequence). CDR3 sequence: CSASGQGASGANVLTF. As DNA, the CDR3 is TGCAGTGCTAGCGGACAGGGAGCCTCTGGGGCCAACGTCCTGACTTTC.

This clonotype turned up a few times. The chain links TRBV7-6 to TRBJ2-7, with D perhaps TRBD1 (6 bases). From germline, CDR1 is SGHVS and CDR2 FNYEAQ. V shed 5 bases and J shed 7 bases, with 15 bases lying between them. This CDR3 is built from 13 residues. The CDR3 spells CASSVGGSREQYF. CDR3 bases: TGTGCCAGCAGCGTAGGGGGATCTCGAGAGCAGTACTTC.

The chain couples TRBV5-6 to TRBJ2-4; tentatively, D is TRBD2 (7 bases). V lost 4 bases and J 0 bases, leaving 14 bases between the germline ends. CDR1 is SGHDT, CDR2 YYEEEE, per germline. The CDR3 contains 16 residues. The CDR3 protein is CASSPWGGLAKNIQYF. The CDR3 DNA reads as TGTGCCAGCAGCCCCTGGGGGGGCCTAGCCAAAAACATTCAGTACTTC.

The V and J genes are TRBV5-6 and TRBJ2-1; 11 positions match TRBD2. The CDR3 sequence is 18 residues long. The ends lost 3 bases at V and 4 bases at J; junction bases unmatched: 12. Germline V gives CDR1 SGHDT, CDR2 YYEEEE. This chain's CDR3 is CASSSDLLAGVVYNEQFF. CDR3 coding DNA: TGTGCCAGCAGCTCCGACCTACTAGCGGGAGTGGTATACAATGAGCAGTTCTTC. The full variable domain, rest sourced from reference TRBV5-6 and TRBJ2-1, is DAGVTQSPTHLIKTRGQQVTLRCSPKSGHDTVSWYQQALGQGPQFIFQYYEEEERQRGNFPDRFSGHQFPNYSSELNVNALLLGDSALYLCASSSDLLAGVVYNEQFFGPGTRLTVL.

This clonotype occurred many times. This CDR3 is CASSYSRSATSGNTGELFF. In nucleotides, the CDR3 is TGTGCCAGCAGTTACTCGAGGTCTGCAACTAGCGGTAACACCGGGGAGCTGTTTTTT. The chain combines TRBV6-6 with TRBJ2-2; 8 bases line up with TRBD2. V shed 0 bases and J 2 bases; nucleotides not matched to a gene: 11. CDR1 is MNHNY, CDR2 SVGAGI, per germline (reference sequence). The CDR3 spans 19 residues.

This clonotype has ten or more counts. The gene calls are TRBV7-6 and TRBJ2-1, with D maybe TRBD1 (5 bases). The CDR3 has 13 amino acids. CDR1 and CDR2 (germline): SGHVS, FNYEAQ. Trimming stripped 1 base from V and 7 bases from J, with 8 bases between. The CDR3: CASSLGGLNEQFF. CDR3 DNA: TGTGCCAGCAGCTTAGGGGGCCTAAATGAGCAGTTCTTC.

This clonotype was seen many times. The chain links TRBV6-2 or TRBV6-3 to TRBJ2-1; no firm D call. Germline CDR1 MNHEY, CDR2 SVGEGT. The CDR3 spans 16 residues. V dropped 0 bases and J dropped 0 bases, with 9 bases sitting between them. The CDR3 region is CASSYSPRSSYNEQFF. For the CDR3, the DNA is TGTGCCAGCAGTTACTCACCGCGGAGCTCCTACAATGAGCAGTTCTTC.

This clonotype showed up many times. This chain connects TRBV11-2 to TRBJ1-1; no definite D call. Trimming pared 5 bases from V and 6 bases from J, leaving 7 bases between. Germline CDR1 and CDR2: SGHAT and FQNNGV. The CDR3 length is 11 residues. In nucleotides, the CDR3 is TGTGCCAGCAGCCTTAACGCTGAAGCTTTCTTT. It translates to CASSLNAEAFF. Full variable domain (rest looked up from reference TRBV11-2 and TRBJ1-1): EAGVAQSPRYKIIEKRQSVAFWCNPISGHATLYWYQQILGQGPKLLIQFQNNGVVDDSQLPKDRFSAERLKGVDSTLKIQPAKLEDSAVYLCASSLNAEAFFGQGTRLTVV.

This clonotype came up many times. The V and J genes are TRBV20-1 and TRBJ2-3; D might be TRBD2 (5 bases). V was cut by 1 base and J by 0 bases, with 17 bases left in between. The CDR3 runs to 17 residues. CDR1 DFQATT and CDR2 SNEGSKA come from the germline V gene (reference sequence). The CDR3 nucleotides are TGCAGTGCTAGAGCTTTAGAGAGGGAGACTAGCACAGATACGCAGTATTTT. Encoded protein: CSARALERETSTDTQYF.

On this clonotype itself: This clone may be a read error of a much larger clone one base away. The chain is built from TRBV11-2 and TRBJ2-3; D gene ambiguous. Germline loops: CDR1 SGHAT, CDR2 FQNNGV. The CDR3 has 15 residues. The CDR3 here is CAGSLYGASTDTQYF. The CDR3 DNA reads TGTGCCGGCAGCTTATATGGAGCTAGCACAGATACGCAGTATTTT.

The chain carries TRBV15 and TRBJ2-1, with D maybe TRBD2 (5 bases). The V end lost 3 bases, the J end lost 10 bases, and 16 bases lay between the germline ends. In germline, CDR1 is LNHNV, CDR2 YYDKDF (reference sequence). The CDR3 runs 14 residues. For the CDR3, the DNA is TGTGCCACCAGCAGTCGGACGGGATCCTACGAGCAGTTCTTC. Amino acids: CATSSRTGSYEQFF.

This clonotype came up a few times. The J gene is TRBJ2-3, the V gene TRBV6-5; D is possibly TRBD2 (7 bases). This CDR3 has 15 amino acids. Per germline, CDR1 MNHEY and CDR2 SVGAGI. The ends were cut back, 3 bases at V and 4 bases at J, with 14 bases in the middle. CDR3 coding DNA: TGTGCCAGCAGTTATCGAGGGGGGGCCGCAGATACGCAGTATTTT. Protein: CASSYRGGAADTQYF.

Comment on this clonotype: The germline gene is not matched at one end of the junction; a read error may be the cause. This chain uses TRBV27 with TRBJ2-2, with 7 positions matching TRBD2. The CDR3 has 17 residues. Germline V gives CDR1 MNHEY, CDR2 SMNVEV (reference sequence). The CDR3 coding sequence is TGTGCCAGCATGACGTGGACTAGATCATTTAACACCGGGGAGCTGTCTTTT. Encoded protein: CASMTWTRSFNTGELSF.

The chain uses TRBV6-5 and TRBJ1-2; D is unclear. Germline CDR1 MNHEY, CDR2 SVGAGI. V lost 3 bases and J 3 bases, leaving 8 bases between the germline ends. The CDR3 length is 13 residues. CDR3 in amino acids: CASSYRVHYGYTF. The CDR3 DNA reads TGTGCCAGCAGTTATAGGGTCCACTATGGCTACACCTTC.

This clonotype was observed a few times. This rearrangement joins TRBV29-1 to TRBJ2-5, with D perhaps matching TRBD1 (5 bases). This CDR3 contains 15 residues. Between the trimmed V and J ends, which lost 4 bases and 2 bases, there was a span of 17 bases. Per the germline V gene, CDR1 is SQVTM and CDR2 is ANQGSEA. Written as DNA, the CDR3 is TGCAGCGTTGCGCTCAGGGCTACCCTACAAGAGACCCAGTACTTC. This translates into CSVALRATLQETQYF.

This clonotype was observed at least ten times. The V call is TRBV6-5, the J call TRBJ2-1; 7 positions agree with TRBD2. Germline-derived CDR1 and CDR2 are MNHEY and SVGAGI. V was pared by 0 bases and J by 8 bases, with 7 bases of the junction left unmatched. CDR3 length equals 15 residues. This CDR3 reads CASSYSGTIGDEQFF. CDR3 sequence (DNA): TGTGCCAGCAGTTACTCCGGGACTATTGGCGATGAGCAGTTCTTC.

Worth noting for this clonotype: The junction departs from the called germline gene at one end, perhaps through a read error. The rearrangement uses TRBV7-3 and TRBJ1-1; no firm D call. The CDR3 runs 13 residues. The germline CDR1 and CDR2 sequences are SGHTA and FQGTGA. CDR3 coding DNA: TGTGCCAGCGGCTTAACGTCCTCCACTGAAGCTTTCTTT. Encoded protein: CASGLTSSTEAFF.

The rearrangement links TRBV29-1 to TRBJ2-7; tentatively, D is TRBD1 (6 bases). CDR1 is SQVTM, CDR2 ANQGSEA, per germline. There are 13 residues in the CDR3. Trimming shortened V by 7 bases and J by 4 bases, and 17 bases separated the two germline ends. CDR3 nucleotides: TGCAGCGCCTTGGACAGTGGAGGTTACGAGCAGTACTTC. It specifies CSALDSGGYEQYF.

This clonotype was observed at least ten times. This rearrangement joins TRBV6-1 to TRBJ1-5; 9 positions agree with TRBD1. The J segment lost 6 bases and the V segment lost 4 bases, leaving 7 bases of the junction unmatched. The CDR3 loop spans 15 amino acids. Germline V gives CDR1 MNHNS, CDR2 SASEGT. In nucleotides, the CDR3 is TGTGCCAGCAGTGTCGGGACAGGGTATACTCAGCCCCAGCATTTT. Its translation is CASSVGTGYTQPQHF.

This clonotype has at least ten counts. V gene TRBV5-6 combines with J gene TRBJ2-1; D gene uncertain. V lost 3 bases to trimming and J lost 5 bases, with 3 bases between them. Germline loops: CDR1 SGHDT, CDR2 YYEEEE. This CDR3 region has 11 residues. The CDR3 here is CASSWDNEQFF. The CDR3 bases are TGTGCCAGCAGCTGGGACAATGAGCAGTTCTTC.

This clonotype appeared a few times. V usage is TRBV11-1 and J usage is TRBJ2-4, with a tentative D call TRBD2 (5 bases). CDR3 length: 13 amino acids. Between the trimmed V and J ends, which lost 2 bases and 9 bases, there was a span of 11 bases. Germline-derived CDR1 and CDR2 are SGHAT and FQDESV (reference sequence). In DNA, the CDR3 is TGTGCCAGCAGCTTACAGCGGAAGGGCATTCAGTACTTC. Its translation is CASSLQRKGIQYF.